Listed below are T cell receptor beta chains from one sample, sequenced in a study of CD8+CD57+ T cells in acquired aplastic anemia. Each CDR3 protein gets one entry after TCRdb re-called the reads with MiXCR. The repertoire holds some 140,000 distinct CDR3 sequences, with around half as singletons. The sequenced sample was sorted CD4+, CD8+, or CD8+CD57+ T cells (not recorded which) from PBMCs. Receptors originate from a human donor with aplastic anemia. The CDR3 runs from the conserved cysteine through the conserved F or W. D genes are given only for firm matches. Only some rows state a clone size, as once, few, many or a class for expanded clones.

D: TRBD2; size: NA; length: 14; J: TRBJ2-1; V: TRBV27; DNA: TGTGCCAGCAGCCCCGGGACTAGGCTCAATGAGCAGTTCTTC; CDR3: CASSPGTRLNEQFF
D: NA; size: NA; length: 13; J: TRBJ1-5; V: TRBV7-6; DNA: TGTGCCAGCAGCTTCGGGGCCACTCAGCCCCAGCATTTT; CDR3: CASSFGATQPQHF
D: TRBD1; size: NA; length: 13; J: TRBJ2-1; V: TRBV20-1; DNA: TGCAGTGCTAGGAGGACAGGCGACAATGAGCAGTTCTTC; CDR3: CSARRTGDNEQFF
D: NA; size: NA; length: 11; J: TRBJ2-7; V: TRBV12-3/TRBV12-4; DNA: TGTGCCACCGGGGACTTCTACGAGCAGTACTTC; CDR3: CATGDFYEQYF
D: TRBD2; size: few; length: 16; J: TRBJ2-6; V: TRBV29-1; DNA: TGCAGCGTTGATCAAGCGGGACCCTCTGGGGCCAACGTCCTGACTTTC; CDR3: CSVDQAGPSGANVLTF
D: NA; size: NA; length: 12; J: TRBJ1-1; V: TRBV19; DNA: TGTGCCAGTAGTATAGGCTTCACTGAAGCTTTCTTT; CDR3: CASSIGFTEAFF
D: TRBD1; size: NA; length: 17; J: TRBJ2-5; V: TRBV11-1; DNA: TGTGCCAGCAGCCAGAGGGGGCGAGGGCGTACACAAGAGACCCAGTACTTC; CDR3: CASSQRGRGRTQETQYF
D: NA; size: many; length: 12; J: TRBJ2-1; V: TRBV6-1; DNA: TGTGCCAGCACCGGACCTGGCAATGAGCAGTTCTTC; CDR3: CASTGPGNEQFF
D: NA; size: NA; length: 12; J: TRBJ2-3; V: TRBV12-3/TRBV12-4; DNA: TGTGCCAGCAGTGAAGGGGTATTCGAGCAGTATTTT; CDR3: CASSEGVFEQYF
D: TRBD1; size: NA; length: 15; J: TRBJ1-6; V: TRBV11-1; DNA: TGTGCCAGCAGCCAAGACACAGGGGGCAGGTCACCCCTCCACTTT; CDR3: CASSQDTGGRSPLHF
D: NA; size: NA; length: 16; J: TRBJ2-3; V: TRBV2; DNA: TGTGCCAGCAGGGGGGCCGGGACACCTAAAACAGATACGCAGTATTTT; CDR3: CASRGAGTPKTDTQYF
D: NA; size: many; length: 15; J: TRBJ1-5; V: TRBV2; DNA: TGTGCCAGCAGTGAGTCAGGGTATAGCAATCAGCCCCAGCATTTT; CDR3: CASSESGYSNQPQHF
D: TRBD2; size: NA; length: 13; J: TRBJ2-7; V: TRBV6-1; DNA: TGTGCCAGCAGTCCTAGCGGGGGGCACGAGCAGTACTTC; CDR3: CASSPSGGHEQYF
D: NA; size: NA; length: 14; J: TRBJ1-2; V: TRBV5-1; DNA: TGCGCCAGCAGCTTGGCAGGGGCCCGAGATGGCTACACCTTC; CDR3: CASSLAGARDGYTF
D: TRBD1; size: NA; length: 14; J: TRBJ2-7; V: TRBV5-1; DNA: TGCGCCAGCAGCTTGGTCGGGACAGCCTACGAGCAGTACTTC; CDR3: CASSLVGTAYEQYF
D: NA; size: few; length: 16; J: TRBJ1-1; V: TRBV27; DNA: TGTGCCAGCAGTCCATATCAGACAGGATTGCACACTGAAGCTTTCTTT; CDR3: CASSPYQTGLHTEAFF
D: TRBD2; size: few; length: 18; J: TRBJ2-7; V: TRBV6-2/TRBV6-3; DNA: TGTGCCAGCAGTTATGCCAGCGCCGGGACTAGCGGGGTCTACGAGCAGTACTTC; CDR3: CASSYASAGTSGVYEQYF
D: NA; size: NA; length: 14; J: TRBJ1-1; V: TRBV5-1; DNA: TGCGCCAGCAGCGTCGGACAGATGAACACTGAAGCTTTCTTT; CDR3: CASSVGQMNTEAFF
D: NA; size: few; length: 13; J: TRBJ2-3; V: TRBV24-1; DNA: TGTGCCACCAGTGTAAGTGGGGCAGATACGCAGTATTTT; CDR3: CATSVSGADTQYF
D: NA; size: many; length: 15; J: TRBJ2-5; V: TRBV19; DNA: TGTGCCAGTAGTATTGACAGGGAGGGGGAAGAGACCCAGTACTTC; CDR3: CASSIDREGEETQYF
D: NA; size: NA; length: 13; J: TRBJ1-2; V: TRBV7-2; DNA: TGTGCCAGCAGCCCTGGGACGAACAATGGCTACACCTTC; CDR3: CASSPGTNNGYTF
D: NA; size: NA; length: 14; J: TRBJ1-5; V: TRBV2; DNA: TGTGCCAGCAGTGAACAGATTACCAATCAGCCCCAGCATTTT; CDR3: CASSEQITNQPQHF